Listed below are T cell receptor beta chains from one sample, sequenced in a study of T cell responses to AZD1222 COVID-19 vaccine. The repertoire was sequenced with immunoSEQ multiplex PCR; TCRdb's copy has only in-frame clones and lacks some. The data show about 130,000 clones, with about 93% seen just once and roughly 7% held by the top ten. The sample was peripheral blood, taken 28 days after the second AZD1222 dose. The receptors derive from an adult who received the AZD1222 COVID-19 vaccine. Both conserved end residues are part of each CDR3. D genes are given only for firm matches. Some rows have no size entry. The others give once, few or many, or a class for an expanded clone.

D gene,clone size,V gene,J gene,CDR3 protein,CDR3 DNA
-,-,TRBV6-1,TRBJ1-5,CASSEALDTGPYSNQPQHF,TGTGCCAGCAGTGAAGCTCTGGATACAGGTCCCTATAGCAATCAGCCCCAGCATTTT
TRBD2,-,TRBV7-2,TRBJ2-1,CASSLVRTSGGIEQFF,TGTGCCAGCAGCTTAGTTAGGACTAGCGGGGGTATTGAGCAGTTCTTC
-,once,TRBV7-8,TRBJ1-5,CASSFLEDSNQPQHF,TGTGCCAGCAGCTTTTTAGAAGATAGCAATCAGCCCCAGCATTTT
-,-,TRBV4-1,TRBJ2-3,CASSFTNGRRTDTQYF,TGCGCCAGCAGCTTTACTAACGGACGGCGGACGGATACGCAGTATTTT
-,once,TRBV5-8,TRBJ1-3,CASSLAGRYRLSGNTIYF,TGTGCCAGCAGCTTGGCAGGGCGATACAGGCTCTCTGGAAACACCATATATTTT
TRBD2,-,TRBV11-3,TRBJ2-3,CASRFRGGPTDTQYF,TGTGCCAGCAGGTTTCGGGGGGGTCCCACAGATACGCAGTATTTT
TRBD1,-,TRBV7-9,TRBJ2-7,CASSLDRGGQYF,TGTGCCAGCAGCCTCGACAGGGGAGGGCAGTACTTC
-,-,TRBV15,TRBJ1-2,CATSISGREYAYGYTF,TGTGCCACCAGCATCTCCGGACGGGAGTACGCATATGGCTACACCTTC
-,-,TRBV20-1,TRBJ2-3,CSGWRGQYF,TGCAGTGGGTGGAGGGGGCAGTATTTT
TRBD1,-,TRBV19,TRBJ1-1,CASSIRGQGAVEAFF,TGTGCCAGTAGTATTAGGGGACAGGGGGCGGTTGAAGCTTTCTTT
TRBD1,-,TRBV5-4,TRBJ1-6,CASSAEGRDRDSPLHF,TGTGCCAGCAGCGCAGAAGGCCGGGACAGGGATTCACCCCTCCACTTT
-,once,TRBV4-1,TRBJ1-3,CASSQGARNTIYF,TGCGCCAGCAGCCAGGGGGCTAGAAACACCATATATTTT
-,-,TRBV7-3,TRBJ1-2,CASSSSGNGYTF,TGTGCCAGCAGCTCTTCAGGGAATGGCTACACCTTC
TRBD1,-,TRBV19,TRBJ1-5,CASSTDREIQPQHF,TGTGCCAGTAGTACCGACAGGGAAATACAGCCCCAGCATTTT
TRBD1,-,TRBV4-1,TRBJ1-4,CASSHSSGGNEKLFF,TGCGCCAGCAGCCACTCGTCAGGGGGAAATGAAAAACTGTTTTTT